The clone carrying this T cell receptor beta chain came up a few times. Its antigen is as yet unknown. Graves' hyperthyroidism is called stable when ophthalmopathy does not progress within 18 months. Each diagnosis drew on symptoms, thyroxine, TRAb, thyroid ultrasound and orbital computed tomography findings. The V end was cut by 2 bases, the J end by 6 bases, with 11 bases between. This CDR3 is 15 amino acids long. Germline CDR1 is MDHEN and CDR2 is SYDVKM. The sample originates from a study of T cells in Graves' hyperthyroidism and ophthalmopathy. Amplified TCR beta CDR3 regions came from RNA transcripts. HTBI primers drove first-round RT-PCR of the TCR CDR3. TCRdb fed the multiplex PCR reads into MiXCR, producing one record per CDR3 protein. This table holds 600,000 to 800,000 distinct CDR3 sequences, around a third found once. Notes on the study in general: Ophthalmopathy could be told apart from stable hyperthyroidism with a 13 V-J model.

This clonotype was sampled from a woman between 40 and 55 years old with Graves' hyperthyroidism. The sample comprised blood. The V gene is TRBV28, the J gene TRBJ1-6, with a weak D call TRBD1 (5 bases). The CDR3 bases are TGTGCCAGCAGTTTACCCCGGGACGGTAATTCACCCCTCCACTTT. Translation gives CASSLPRDGNSPLHF.